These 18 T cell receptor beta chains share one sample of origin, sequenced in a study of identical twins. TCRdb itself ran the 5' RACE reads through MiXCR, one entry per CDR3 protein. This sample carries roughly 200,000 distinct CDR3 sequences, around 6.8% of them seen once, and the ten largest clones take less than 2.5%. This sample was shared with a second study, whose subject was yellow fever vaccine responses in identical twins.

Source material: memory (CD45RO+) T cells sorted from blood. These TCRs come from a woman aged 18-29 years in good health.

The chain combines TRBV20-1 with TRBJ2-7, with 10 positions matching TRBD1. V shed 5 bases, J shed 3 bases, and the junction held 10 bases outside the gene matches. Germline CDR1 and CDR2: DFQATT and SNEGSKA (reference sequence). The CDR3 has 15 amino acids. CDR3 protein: CSALNRDRGFYEQYF. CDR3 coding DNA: TGCAGTGCTCTAAACCGGGACAGGGGATTCTACGAGCAGTACTTC.

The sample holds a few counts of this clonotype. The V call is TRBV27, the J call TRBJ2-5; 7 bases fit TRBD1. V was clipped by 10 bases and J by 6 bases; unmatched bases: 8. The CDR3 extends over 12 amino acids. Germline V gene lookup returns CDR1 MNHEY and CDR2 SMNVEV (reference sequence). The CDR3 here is CATRQGEKTQYF. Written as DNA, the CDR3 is TGTGCCACCCGACAGGGTGAGAAGACCCAGTACTTC.

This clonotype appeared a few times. CDR3 DNA sequence: TGCGCCAGCAGTCCGACAGGGGCCAGCTACGAGCAGTACTTC. Its protein product is CASSPTGASYEQYF. The chain uses TRBV4-3 and TRBJ2-7; TRBD1 matches 8 bases. With V trimmed by 6 bases and J by 3 bases, 7 bases remained unmatched. This CDR3 contains 14 residues. Germline CDR1 is LGHNA and CDR2 is YSLEER.

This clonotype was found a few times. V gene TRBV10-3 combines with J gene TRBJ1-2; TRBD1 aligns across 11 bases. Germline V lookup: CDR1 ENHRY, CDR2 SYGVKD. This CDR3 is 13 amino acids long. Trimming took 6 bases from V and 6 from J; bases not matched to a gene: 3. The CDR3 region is CAISRDRGNGYTF. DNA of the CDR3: TGTGCCATCAGCCGGGACAGGGGGAATGGCTACACCTTC.

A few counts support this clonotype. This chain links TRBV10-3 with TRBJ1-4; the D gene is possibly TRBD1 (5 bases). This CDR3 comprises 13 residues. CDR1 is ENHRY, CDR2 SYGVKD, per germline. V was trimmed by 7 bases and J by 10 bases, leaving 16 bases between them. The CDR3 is CAIKLVGGGKLFF. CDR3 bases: TGTGCCATCAAACTCGTTGGGGGAGGAAAACTGTTTTTT.

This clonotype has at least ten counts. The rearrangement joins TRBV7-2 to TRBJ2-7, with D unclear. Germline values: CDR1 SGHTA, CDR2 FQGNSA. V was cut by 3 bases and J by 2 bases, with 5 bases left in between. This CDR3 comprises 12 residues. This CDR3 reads CASSFRAYEQYF. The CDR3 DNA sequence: TGTGCCAGCAGCTTTAGGGCCTACGAGCAGTACTTC.

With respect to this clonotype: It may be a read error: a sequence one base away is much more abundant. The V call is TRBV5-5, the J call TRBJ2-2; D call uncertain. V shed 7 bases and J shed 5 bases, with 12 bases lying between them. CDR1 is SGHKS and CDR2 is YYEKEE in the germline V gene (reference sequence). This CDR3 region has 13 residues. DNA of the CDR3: TGTGCCAGCGGCCCGTGGGATACCGGGGAGCTGTTTTTT. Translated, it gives CASGPWDTGELFF.

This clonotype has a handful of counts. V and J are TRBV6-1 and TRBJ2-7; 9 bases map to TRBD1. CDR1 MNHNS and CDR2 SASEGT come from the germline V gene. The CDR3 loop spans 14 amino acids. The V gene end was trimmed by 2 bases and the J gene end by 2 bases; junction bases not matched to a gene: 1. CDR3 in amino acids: CASSERDRAYEQYF. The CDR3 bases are TGTGCCAGCAGTGAAAGGGACAGGGCCTACGAGCAGTACTTC.

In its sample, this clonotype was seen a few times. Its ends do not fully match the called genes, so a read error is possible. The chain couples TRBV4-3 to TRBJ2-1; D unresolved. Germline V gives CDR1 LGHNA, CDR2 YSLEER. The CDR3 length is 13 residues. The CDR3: CASSQAPDGEQLF. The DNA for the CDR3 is TGCGCCAGCAGCCAGGCCCCTGACGGTGAGCAGTTATTC.

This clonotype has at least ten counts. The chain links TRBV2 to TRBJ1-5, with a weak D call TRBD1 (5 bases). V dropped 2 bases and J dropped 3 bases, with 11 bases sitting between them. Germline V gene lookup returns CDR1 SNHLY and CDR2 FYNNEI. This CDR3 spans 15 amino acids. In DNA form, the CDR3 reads TGTGCCAGCAGTGAAAGGGGTCAGATCAATCAGCCCCAGCATTTT. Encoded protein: CASSERGQINQPQHF.

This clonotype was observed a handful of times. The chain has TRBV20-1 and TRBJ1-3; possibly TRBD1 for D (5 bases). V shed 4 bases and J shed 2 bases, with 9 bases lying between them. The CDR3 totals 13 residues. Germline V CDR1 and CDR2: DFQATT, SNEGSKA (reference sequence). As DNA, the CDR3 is TGCAGTGCTATCGCAGGGACTGGAAACACCATATATTTT. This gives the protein CSAIAGTGNTIYF.

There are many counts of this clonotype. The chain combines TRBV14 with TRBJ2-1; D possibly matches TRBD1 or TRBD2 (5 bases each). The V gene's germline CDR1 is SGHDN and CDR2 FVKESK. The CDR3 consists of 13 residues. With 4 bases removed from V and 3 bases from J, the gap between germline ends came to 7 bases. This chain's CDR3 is CASSRDHYNEQFF. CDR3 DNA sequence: TGTGCCAGCAGCCGGGACCACTACAATGAGCAGTTCTTC.

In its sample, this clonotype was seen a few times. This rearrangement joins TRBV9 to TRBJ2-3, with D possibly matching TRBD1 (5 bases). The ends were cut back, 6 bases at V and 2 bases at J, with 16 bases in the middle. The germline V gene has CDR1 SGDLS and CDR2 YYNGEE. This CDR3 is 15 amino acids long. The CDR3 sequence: CASTSSQGVTDTQYF. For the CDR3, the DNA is TGTGCCAGCACCTCGTCTCAGGGTGTCACAGATACGCAGTATTTT.

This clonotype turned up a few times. DNA of the CDR3: TGTGCCAGCAGCCAAGAACCTGGTAGGGGCGAGCAGTACTTC. It translates to CASSQEPGRGEQYF. This chain links TRBV3-1 with TRBJ2-7, with D maybe TRBD1 (5 bases). CDR1 is LGHDT, CDR2 YNNKEL, per germline (reference sequence). V was trimmed by 0 bases and J by 6 bases, leaving 12 bases between them. CDR3 length: 14 amino acids.

DNA of the CDR3: TGTGCCAGCAGACGCGGGACAGGGTCTTGGGAAAAACTGTTTTTT. It is translated as CASRRGTGSWEKLFF. This chain links TRBV13 with TRBJ1-4; 9 bases fit TRBD1. Per germline, CDR1 PRHDT and CDR2 FYEKMQ (reference sequence). V shed 6 bases and J 8 bases; nucleotides not matched to a gene: 10. This CDR3 contains 15 residues.

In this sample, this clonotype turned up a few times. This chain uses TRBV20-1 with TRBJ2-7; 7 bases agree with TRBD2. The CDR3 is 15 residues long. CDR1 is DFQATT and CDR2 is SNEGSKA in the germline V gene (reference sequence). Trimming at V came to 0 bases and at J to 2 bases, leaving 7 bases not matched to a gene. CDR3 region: CSARDGAGVTYEQYF. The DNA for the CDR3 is TGCAGTGCTAGAGATGGGGCGGGGGTGACCTACGAGCAGTACTTC.

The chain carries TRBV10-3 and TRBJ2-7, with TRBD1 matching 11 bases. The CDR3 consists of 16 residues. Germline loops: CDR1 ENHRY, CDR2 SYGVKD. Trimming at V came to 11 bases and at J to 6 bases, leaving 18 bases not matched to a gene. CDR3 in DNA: TGTGCCGCCGCAGGACAGGGGGCGCTGGTTCCAGGCGAGCAGTACTTC. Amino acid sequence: CAAAGQGALVPGEQYF.

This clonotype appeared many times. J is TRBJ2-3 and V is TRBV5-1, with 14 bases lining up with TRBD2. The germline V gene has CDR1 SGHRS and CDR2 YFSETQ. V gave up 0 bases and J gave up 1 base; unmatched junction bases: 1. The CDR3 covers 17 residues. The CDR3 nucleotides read TGCGCCAGCAGCTTGGAGGGACTAGCGGGGGGCACAGATACGCAGTATTTT. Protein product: CASSLEGLAGGTDTQYF.